This T cell receptor beta chain originates from a study of regulatory T cells in long-lasting Graves disease. V was clipped by 2 bases and J by 6 bases; unmatched bases: 26. CDR3 length: 21 residues. In germline, CDR1 is MNHEY, CDR2 SVGEGT. This clonotype was counted ten times or more. No antigen is known for it. Building of the TCR beta libraries involved iRepertoire HTBI primers and Arm-PCR of CDR3 regions. MiXCR was run by TCRdb on the multiplex PCR reads, yielding one entry per CDR3 protein. The sample holds about 420,000 distinct CDR3 sequences, less than 20% seen once. Time point reported: newly diagnosed GD, antithyroid drugs for less than 3 months. PBMC RNA served as the TCR library source. Notes on the study in general: Possibly, accuracy suffered from the small sample size.

This sample was shared with a second study, whose subject was T cells in Graves' hyperthyroidism and ophthalmopathy.

The receptor's source is a woman under 30 with Graves disease. Specimen: peripheral blood mononuclear cells (PBMCs), collected at new diagnosis, from a patient treated with antithyroid drugs. This chain links TRBV6-2 or TRBV6-3 with TRBJ2-3, with 7 bases that match TRBD2. DNA for the CDR3: TGTGCCAGCAGTTACGGTCTTGGAGCGGGGCGGACGGGTCATATTGCGGATACGCAGTATTTT. This sequence encodes CASSYGLGAGRTGHIADTQYF.